This entry concerns a single TCR beta chain. The data originate from a study of blood T cell repertoires in COVID-19. Study-level information: Acute and convalescent COVID-19 samples came from the United States, Italy and Spain. PBMCs, B-cell-depleted T cells, or T cells provided the cDNA or gDNA that made up the material.

In the authors' methods: Estimation of nucleated cell counts was performed using reference gene primer amplification. Some clones are missing from TCRdb's copy, which holds only in-frame ones; the method was immunoSEQ multiplex PCR. V, J and clone size were drawn from that table, and D and trimming were deduced from the DNA. The sample records roughly 350,000 clones, over 80% being singletons. While infection was still active, Seattle patients were enrolled and then followed longitudinally. The CDR3 is 14 amino acids. Germline assignment: CDR1 MNHEY and CDR2 SMNVEV (reference sequence). The J segment lost 2 bases and the V segment lost 3 bases, leaving 4 bases of the junction unmatched.

The TCR originated in a woman aged 45 to 65 with COVID-19, enrolled during active disease. The V gene is TRBV27, the J gene TRBJ2-7; 7 nucleotides align to TRBD1. The sequencing sample was made of peripheral blood. In DNA form, the CDR3 reads TGTGCCAGCAGTTTTGGCAGGGGGACCTACGAGCAGTACTTC. This encodes CASSFGRGTYEQYF.